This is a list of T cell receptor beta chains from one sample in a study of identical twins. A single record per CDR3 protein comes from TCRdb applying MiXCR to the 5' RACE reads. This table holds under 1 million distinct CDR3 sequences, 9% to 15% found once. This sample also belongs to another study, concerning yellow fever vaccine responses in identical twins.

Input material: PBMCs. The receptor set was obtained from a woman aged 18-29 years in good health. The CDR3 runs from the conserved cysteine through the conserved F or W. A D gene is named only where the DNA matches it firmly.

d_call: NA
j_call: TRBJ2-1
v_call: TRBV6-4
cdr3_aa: CASSGGGLGNEQFF

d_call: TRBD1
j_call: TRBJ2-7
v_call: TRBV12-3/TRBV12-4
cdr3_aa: CASSLGQGREQYF

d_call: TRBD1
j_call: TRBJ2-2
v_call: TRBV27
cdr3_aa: CASAGTVNTGELFF

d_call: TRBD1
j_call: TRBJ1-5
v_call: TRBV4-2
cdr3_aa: CASSTGVEGPQHF

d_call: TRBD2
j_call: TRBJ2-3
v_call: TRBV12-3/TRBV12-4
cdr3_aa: CASSRSGGAFTQYF

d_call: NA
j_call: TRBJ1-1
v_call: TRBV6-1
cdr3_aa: CASRRTLVTEAFF

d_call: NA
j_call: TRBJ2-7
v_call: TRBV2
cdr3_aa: CASSESLGSEQYF

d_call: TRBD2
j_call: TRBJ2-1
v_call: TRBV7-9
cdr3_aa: CASSSGTSGGRQFF

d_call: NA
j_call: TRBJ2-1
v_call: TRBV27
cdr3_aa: CASTRDQAPNEQFF

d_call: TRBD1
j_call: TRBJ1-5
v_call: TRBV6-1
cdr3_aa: CASRGQGFQPQHF

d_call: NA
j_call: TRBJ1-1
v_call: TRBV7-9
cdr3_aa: CASSLVREMNTEAFF

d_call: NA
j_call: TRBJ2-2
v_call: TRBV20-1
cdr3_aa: CSAAGRVDTGELFF

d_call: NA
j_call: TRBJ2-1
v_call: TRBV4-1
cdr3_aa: CASSQASGLRDNEQFF

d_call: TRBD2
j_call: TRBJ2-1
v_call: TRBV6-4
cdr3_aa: CASSDSFLAGTSGGARTEQFF

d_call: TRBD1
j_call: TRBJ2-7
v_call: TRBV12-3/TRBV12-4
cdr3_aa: CASSPDRDEQYF

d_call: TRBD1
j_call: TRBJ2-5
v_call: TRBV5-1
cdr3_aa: CASSLATGGTETQYF

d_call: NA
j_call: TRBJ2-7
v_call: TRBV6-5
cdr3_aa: CASSYSRPGIGGYEQYF

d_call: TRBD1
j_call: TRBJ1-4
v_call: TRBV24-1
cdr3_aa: CATSDGQGDEKLFF

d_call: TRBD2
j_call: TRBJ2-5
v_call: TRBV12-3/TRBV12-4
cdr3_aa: CASSSGLAGVTQYF

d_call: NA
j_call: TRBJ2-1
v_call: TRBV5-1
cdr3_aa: CASSLKASSYNEQFF

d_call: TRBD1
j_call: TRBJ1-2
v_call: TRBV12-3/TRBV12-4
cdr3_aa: CASRSLQGIYGYTF

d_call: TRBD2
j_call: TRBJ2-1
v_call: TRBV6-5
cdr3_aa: CASSYSGTTYNEQFF

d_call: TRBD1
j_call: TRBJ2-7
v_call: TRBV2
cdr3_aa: CASSGATGILPYEQYF

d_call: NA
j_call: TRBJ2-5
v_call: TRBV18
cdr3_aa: CATTGDSRVETQYF

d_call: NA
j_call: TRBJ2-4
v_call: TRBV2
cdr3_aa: CASSATGENIQYF

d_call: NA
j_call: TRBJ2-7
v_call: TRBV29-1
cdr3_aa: CSVEEETPYEQYF

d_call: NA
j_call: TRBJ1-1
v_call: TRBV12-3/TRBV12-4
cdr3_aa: CASSQRGTEAFF

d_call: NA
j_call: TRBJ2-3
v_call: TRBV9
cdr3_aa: CASSVEGSGASTDTQYF

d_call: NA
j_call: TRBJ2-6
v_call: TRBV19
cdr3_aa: CASSFYSTSGANVLTF

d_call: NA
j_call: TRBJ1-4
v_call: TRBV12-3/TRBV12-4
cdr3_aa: CASSYRVREKLFF

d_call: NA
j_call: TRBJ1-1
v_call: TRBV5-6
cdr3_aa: CASTLQGNTEAFF

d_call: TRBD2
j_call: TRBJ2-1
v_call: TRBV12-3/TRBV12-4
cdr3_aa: CASSFMLGTSGSEQFF

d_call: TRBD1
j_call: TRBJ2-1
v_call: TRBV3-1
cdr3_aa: CASSRGTGPRNEQFF

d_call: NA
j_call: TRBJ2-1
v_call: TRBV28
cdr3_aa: CASGSGPSSYNEQFF

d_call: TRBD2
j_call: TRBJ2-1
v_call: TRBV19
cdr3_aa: CASRPSGEVQNEQFF

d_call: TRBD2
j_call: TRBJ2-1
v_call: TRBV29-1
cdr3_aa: CSVDRTSGYNEQFF

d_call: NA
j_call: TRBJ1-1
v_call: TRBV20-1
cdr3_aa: CSAERTPLNTEAFF

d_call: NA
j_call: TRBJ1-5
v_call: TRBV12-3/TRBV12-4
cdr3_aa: CASSPRQDHQPQHF

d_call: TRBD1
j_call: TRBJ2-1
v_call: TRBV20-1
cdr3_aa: CSARRDRGNEQFF

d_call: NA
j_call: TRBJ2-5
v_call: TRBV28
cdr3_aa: CASSLLSAGAETQYF